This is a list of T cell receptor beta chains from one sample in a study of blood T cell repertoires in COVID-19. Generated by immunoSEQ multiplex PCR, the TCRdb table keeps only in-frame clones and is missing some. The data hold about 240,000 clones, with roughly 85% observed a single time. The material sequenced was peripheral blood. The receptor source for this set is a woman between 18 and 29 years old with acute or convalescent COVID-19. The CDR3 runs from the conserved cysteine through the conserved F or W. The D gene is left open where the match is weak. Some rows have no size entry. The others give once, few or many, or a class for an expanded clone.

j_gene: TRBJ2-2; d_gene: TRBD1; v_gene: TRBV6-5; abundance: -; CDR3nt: TGTGCCAGCAGGGCGACAGGGGGCGGCACCGGGGAGCTGTTTTTT; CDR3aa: CASRATGGGTGELFF
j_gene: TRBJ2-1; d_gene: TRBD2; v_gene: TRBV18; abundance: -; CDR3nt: TGTGCCAGCTCACCTCTAGCGGCCAGATCCTACAATGAGCAGTTCTTC; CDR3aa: CASSPLAARSYNEQFF
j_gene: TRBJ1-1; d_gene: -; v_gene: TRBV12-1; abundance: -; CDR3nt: TGTGCCAGCAGCCCACGGGGATCCGGGACAGGCCCCGGAAAAGCTTTCTTT; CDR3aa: CASSPRGSGTGPGKAFF
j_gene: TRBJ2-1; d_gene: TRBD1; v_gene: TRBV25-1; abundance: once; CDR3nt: TGTGCCAGCAGTGTGCAGGGGGAACACAATGAGCAGTTCTTC; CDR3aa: CASSVQGEHNEQFF
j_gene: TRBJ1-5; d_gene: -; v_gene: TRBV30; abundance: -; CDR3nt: TGTGCCTGGAGTGTTGGGGCACCGAGGAGTAACAAACAGCCCCAGCATTTT; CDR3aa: CAWSVGAPRSNKQPQHF
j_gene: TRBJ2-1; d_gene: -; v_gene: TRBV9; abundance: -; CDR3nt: TGTGCCAGCAGCGTAGTGATGGGGCCCTACAATGAGCAGTTCTTC; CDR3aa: CASSVVMGPYNEQFF
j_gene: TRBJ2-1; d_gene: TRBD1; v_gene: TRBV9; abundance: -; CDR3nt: TGTGCCAGCAGCGGACACAGGGGTATGAATGAGCAGTTCTTC; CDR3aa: CASSGHRGMNEQFF
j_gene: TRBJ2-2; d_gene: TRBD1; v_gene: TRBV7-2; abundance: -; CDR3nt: TGTGCCAGCACCCTACTGGGGACAGGGAAAACCGGGGAGCTGTTTTTT; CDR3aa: CASTLLGTGKTGELFF
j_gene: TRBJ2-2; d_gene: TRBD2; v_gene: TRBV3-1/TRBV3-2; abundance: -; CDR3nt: TGTGCCAGCAGACGAACCGGGACTAGCGACGGCACCGGGGAGCTGTTTTTT; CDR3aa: CASRRTGTSDGTGELFF
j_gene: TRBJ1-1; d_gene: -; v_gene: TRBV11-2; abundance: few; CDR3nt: TGTGCCAGCAGCTTCTCTCCGGGGGGCCCTGAAGCTTTCTTT; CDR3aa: CASSFSPGGPEAFF
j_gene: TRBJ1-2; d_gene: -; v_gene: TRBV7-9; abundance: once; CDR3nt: TGTGCCAGCAGCCTGGGCCTACACTATGGCTACACCTTC; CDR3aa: CASSLGLHYGYTF
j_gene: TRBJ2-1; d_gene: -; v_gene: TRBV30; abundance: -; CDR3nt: TGTGCCTGGATGACCCCTTGGGGGGCCTACAATGAGCAGTTCTTC; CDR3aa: CAWMTPWGAYNEQFF
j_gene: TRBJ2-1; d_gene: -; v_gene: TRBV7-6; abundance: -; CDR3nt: TGTGCCAGCAGCCACTACCGGGACAATGAGCAGTTCTTC; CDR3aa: CASSHYRDNEQFF
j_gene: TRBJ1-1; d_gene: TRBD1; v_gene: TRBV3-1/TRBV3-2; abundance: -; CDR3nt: TGTGCCAGCAGCCAACAAGACAGGGCGATACGTGAAGCTTTCTTT; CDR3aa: CASSQQDRAIREAFF
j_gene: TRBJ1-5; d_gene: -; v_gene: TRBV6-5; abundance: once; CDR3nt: TGTGCCAGCAGCCAAGGCGCAGGGGTAGAACAGCCCCAGCATTTT; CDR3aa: CASSQGAGVEQPQHF
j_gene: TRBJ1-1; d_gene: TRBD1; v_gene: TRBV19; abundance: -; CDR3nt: TGTGCCAGTAGTATGGGGGACAGGAGAAACACTGAAGCTTTCTTT; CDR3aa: CASSMGDRRNTEAFF
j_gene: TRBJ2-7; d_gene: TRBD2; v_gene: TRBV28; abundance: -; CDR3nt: TGTGCCAGCGTAATAGCGGGAAGAGAAACCTACGAGCAGTACTTC; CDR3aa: CASVIAGRETYEQYF
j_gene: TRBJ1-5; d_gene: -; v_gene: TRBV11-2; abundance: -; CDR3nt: TGTGCCAGCAGCTTAGATCTAGGGGCCGGTCAGCCCCAGCATTTT; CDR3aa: CASSLDLGAGQPQHF
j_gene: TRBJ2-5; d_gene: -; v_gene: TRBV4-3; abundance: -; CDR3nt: TGCGCCAGCAGCCAAGATATCATCCCAGGGACCCAGTACTTC; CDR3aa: CASSQDIIPGTQYF
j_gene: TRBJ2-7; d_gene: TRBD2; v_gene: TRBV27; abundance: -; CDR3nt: TGTGCCAGCAGTTTAGCGCTAGCGGGTTACGAGCAGTACTTC; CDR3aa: CASSLALAGYEQYF
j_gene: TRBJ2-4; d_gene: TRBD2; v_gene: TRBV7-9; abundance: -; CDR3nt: TGTGCCAGCTCACCGGGACTAGCGGGAGGGCTAGCCAAAAACATTCAGTACTTC; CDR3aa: CASSPGLAGGLAKNIQYF
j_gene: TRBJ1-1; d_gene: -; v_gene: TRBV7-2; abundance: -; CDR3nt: TGTGCCAGCAGCTTAGTAGCGGGGCAGGGTATGGGAGCTTTCTTT; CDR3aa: CASSLVAGQGMGAFF
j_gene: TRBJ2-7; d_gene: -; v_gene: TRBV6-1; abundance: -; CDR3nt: TGTGCCAGCAGTGAAGGACAGACCTACGAGCAGTACTTC; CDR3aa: CASSEGQTYEQYF
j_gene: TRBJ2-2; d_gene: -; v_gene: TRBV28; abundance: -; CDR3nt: TGTGCCAGCAGTCCCCTACCGCTCGAGAGTCACACCGGGGAGCTGTTTTTT; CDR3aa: CASSPLPLESHTGELFF
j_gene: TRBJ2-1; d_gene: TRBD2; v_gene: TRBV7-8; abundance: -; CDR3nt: TGTGCCAGCAGCTTAGTAGTTCTAGCGGGAGGGAGCTCCTACAATGAGCAGTTCTTC; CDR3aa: CASSLVVLAGGSSYNEQFF
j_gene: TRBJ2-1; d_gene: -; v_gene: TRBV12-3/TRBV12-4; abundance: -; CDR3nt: TGTGCCAGCACCAATGCGGGGAATGAGCAGTTCTTC; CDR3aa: CASTNAGNEQFF
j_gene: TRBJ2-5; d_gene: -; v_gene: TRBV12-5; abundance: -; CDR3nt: TGTGCTAGTGGTTTGACGAGGCAAGAGACCCAGTACTTC; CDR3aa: CASGLTRQETQYF
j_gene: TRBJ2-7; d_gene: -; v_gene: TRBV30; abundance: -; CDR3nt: TGTGCCTGGACACGGGAGATTGACTACGAGCAGTACTTC; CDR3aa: CAWTREIDYEQYF
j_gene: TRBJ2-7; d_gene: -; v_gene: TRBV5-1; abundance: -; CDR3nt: TGCGCCAGCAGCCTTGCCGGGCAGGGGCTCTACGAGCAGTACTTC; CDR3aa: CASSLAGQGLYEQYF
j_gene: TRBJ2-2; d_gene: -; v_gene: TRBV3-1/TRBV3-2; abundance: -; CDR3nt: TGTGCCAGCAGCCAAGAATGGCGGGATGGCACCGGGGAGCTGTTTTTT; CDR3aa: CASSQEWRDGTGELFF
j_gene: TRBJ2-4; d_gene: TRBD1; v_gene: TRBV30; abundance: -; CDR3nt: TGTGCCTGGAGTGTACCCCGTGTGGGGACAGCCACTTTAGCCAAAAACATTCAGTACTTC; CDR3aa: CAWSVPRVGTATLAKNIQYF
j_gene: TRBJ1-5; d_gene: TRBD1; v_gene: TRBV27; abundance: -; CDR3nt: TGTGCCAGCAGACGTCAGGGGGCCGGTCAGCCCCAGCATTTT; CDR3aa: CASRRQGAGQPQHF
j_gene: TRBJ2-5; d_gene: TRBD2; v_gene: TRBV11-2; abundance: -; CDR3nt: TGTGCCAGCAGCCGCGGGAGCGGGAGGGCCGAAAAGACCCAGTACTTC; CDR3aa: CASSRGSGRAEKTQYF
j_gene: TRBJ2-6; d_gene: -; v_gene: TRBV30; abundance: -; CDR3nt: TGTGCCGCCCGTGGGGACAAGAACGCGGGGGCCAACGTCCTGACTTTC; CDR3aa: CAARGDKNAGANVLTF
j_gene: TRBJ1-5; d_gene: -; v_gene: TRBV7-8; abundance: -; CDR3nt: TGTGCCAGCAGCCCCACAGGGTCCAGCAATCAGCCCCAGCATTTT; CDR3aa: CASSPTGSSNQPQHF
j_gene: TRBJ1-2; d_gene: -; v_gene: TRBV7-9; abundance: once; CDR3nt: TGTGCCAGCAGCGTACCCGGGGGGGGTGGCTACACCTTC; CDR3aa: CASSVPGGGGYTF
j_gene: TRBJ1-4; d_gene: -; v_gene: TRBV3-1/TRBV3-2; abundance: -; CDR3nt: TGTGCCAGCAGCCAAGATACCCCCGGGGATGAAAAACTGTTTTTT; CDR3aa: CASSQDTPGDEKLFF
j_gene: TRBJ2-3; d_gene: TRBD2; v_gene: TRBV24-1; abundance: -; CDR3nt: TGTGCCACCAGTGATTCGCGGGAGGGAGTTACAGATACGCAGTATTTT; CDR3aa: CATSDSREGVTDTQYF
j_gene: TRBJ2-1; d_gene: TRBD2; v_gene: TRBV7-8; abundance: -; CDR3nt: TGTGCCAGCAGCTTATGGACTAGCTCCTACAATGAGCAGTTCTTC; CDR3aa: CASSLWTSSYNEQFF
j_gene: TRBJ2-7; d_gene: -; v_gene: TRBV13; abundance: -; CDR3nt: TGTGCCAGCAGCCGAGGGGGCTACGAGCAGTACTTC; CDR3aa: CASSRGGYEQYF